This T cell receptor (beta chain) derives from a study of CD8+CD57+ T cells in acquired aplastic anemia. General study results and limits: Between patients and controls, about 31 CD8+ CDR3 sequences were found in common.

CDR1 and CDR2 from the germline V gene are SGHTA and FQGNSA. The CDR3 loop spans 14 amino acids. Genomic DNA acted as the template from which TCR beta VDJ combination and CDR3 sequence profiling were carried out. TCRdb reprocessed the reads with MiXCR, giving one entry per CDR3 protein. Of 200,000 to 300,000 distinct CDR3 sequences listed, 82% were seen once; the top ten hold about 41%. Patients picked for sequencing had shown CD8+CD57+ cell expansion detected by flow cytometry. Therapy had not been given to patients before blood sampling. With regard to this clonotype: Its antigen is currently unknown. At one end the junction does not follow the germline gene, possibly because of a read error.

The sequencing sample was made of sorted CD4+, CD8+, or CD8+CD57+ T cells (not recorded which) from PBMCs. The genes are TRBV7-2 and TRBJ2-5, with 7 bases lining up with TRBD1. This TCR was sampled from a human donor with aplastic anemia. The CDR3: CASSLGGAEETDGF. CDR3 nucleotide sequence: TGTGCCAGCAGCCTAGGGGGCGCCGAGGAGACCGACGGGTTC.